The 4 T cell receptor beta chains given below trace back to one sample, sequenced in a study of identifying expanded T cells in peripheral blood. Here immunoSEQ multiplex PCR was the method, and the copy in TCRdb shows in-frame clones only, minus some. The repertoire consists of about 74,000 clones, with 84% occurring once and the leading ten covering 15% to 20%. Input material: blood. These receptors were collected from a person aged 18 to 70 in good health.

Here the CDR3 reads CASSPRPSRGETQYF. The CDR3 nucleotides are TGTGCCAGCAGCCCCCGGCCAAGTCGGGGAGAGACCCAGTACTTC. V is TRBV13 and J is TRBJ2-5, with a weak D call TRBD2 (5 bases). The CDR3 is made up of 15 amino acids. V was shortened by 5 bases and J by 4 bases, with 17 bases between the two germline ends. The germline gives CDR1 PRHDT, CDR2 FYEKMQ (reference sequence).

The rearrangement joins TRBV7-2 to TRBJ2-2, with D unresolved. Deletions cut 1 base from V and 0 bases from J, with 9 bases between. The CDR3 runs to 16 residues. The germline gives CDR1 SGHTA, CDR2 FQGNSA. The CDR3 spells CASSLVPRSNTGELFF. Written as DNA, the CDR3 is TGTGCCAGCAGCTTAGTGCCACGGTCGAACACCGGGGAGCTGTTTTTT.

The V and J genes are TRBV25-1 and TRBJ2-1; possibly TRBD1 or TRBD2 for D (5 bases each). V lost 5 bases, J lost 8 bases, and 22 bases lay in between. The CDR3 is made up of 16 amino acids. From germline, CDR1 is MGHDK and CDR2 SYGVNS. This CDR3 reads CASSPLGTEARDEQFF. The CDR3 DNA sequence: TGTGCCAGCAGTCCCCTCGGGACCGAGGCGCGGGATGAGCAGTTCTTC.

The CDR3 loop reads CASSFPSFQVNTEAFF. CDR3 in DNA: TGTGCCAGCAGTTTCCCTAGCTTCCAGGTGAACACTGAAGCTTTCTTT. The genes are TRBV28 and TRBJ1-1; D call uncertain. Germline lookup yields CDR1 MDHEN and CDR2 SYDVKM. V shed 3 bases and J shed 0 bases, with 14 bases lying between them. The CDR3 contains 16 residues.